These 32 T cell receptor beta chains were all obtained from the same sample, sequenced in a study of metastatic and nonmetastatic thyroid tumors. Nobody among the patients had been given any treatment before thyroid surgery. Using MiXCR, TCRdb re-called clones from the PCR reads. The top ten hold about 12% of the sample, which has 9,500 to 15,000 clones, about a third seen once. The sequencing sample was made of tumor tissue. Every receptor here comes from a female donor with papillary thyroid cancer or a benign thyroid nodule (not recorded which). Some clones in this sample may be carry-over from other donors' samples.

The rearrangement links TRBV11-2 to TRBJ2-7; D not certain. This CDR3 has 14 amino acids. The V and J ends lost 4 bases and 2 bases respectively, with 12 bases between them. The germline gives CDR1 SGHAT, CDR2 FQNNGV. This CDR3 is CASSSELLTYEQYF. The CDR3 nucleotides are TGTGCCAGCAGCTCAGAGCTGCTCACCTACGAGCAGTACTTC.

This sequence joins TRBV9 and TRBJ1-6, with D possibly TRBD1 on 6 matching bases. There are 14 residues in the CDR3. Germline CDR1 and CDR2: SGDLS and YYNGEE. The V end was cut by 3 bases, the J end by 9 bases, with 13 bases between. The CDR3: CASSAGERSSPLHF. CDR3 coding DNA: TGTGCCAGCAGCGCAGGGGAGAGAAGTTCACCCCTCCACTTT.

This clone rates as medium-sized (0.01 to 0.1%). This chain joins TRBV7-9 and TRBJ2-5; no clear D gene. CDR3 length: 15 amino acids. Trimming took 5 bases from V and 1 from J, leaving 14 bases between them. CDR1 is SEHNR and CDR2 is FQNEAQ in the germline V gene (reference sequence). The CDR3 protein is CASSRSSNSQETQYF. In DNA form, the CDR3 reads TGTGCCAGCAGCCGTTCCAGCAACAGCCAAGAGACCCAGTACTTC.

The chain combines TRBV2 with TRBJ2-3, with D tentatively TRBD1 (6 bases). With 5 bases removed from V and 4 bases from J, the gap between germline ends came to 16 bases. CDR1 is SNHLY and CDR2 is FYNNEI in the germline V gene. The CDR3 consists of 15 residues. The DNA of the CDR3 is TGTGCCAGCAGTCAGCAGGCCTCAGGGGCAGATACGCAGTATTTT. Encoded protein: CASSQQASGADTQYF.

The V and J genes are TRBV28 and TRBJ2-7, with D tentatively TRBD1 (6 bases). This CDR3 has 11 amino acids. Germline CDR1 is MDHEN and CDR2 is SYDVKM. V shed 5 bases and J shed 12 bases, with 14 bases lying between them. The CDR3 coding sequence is TGTGCCAGCAGTATCGACAGGCGGCGGTACTTC. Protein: CASSIDRRRYF.

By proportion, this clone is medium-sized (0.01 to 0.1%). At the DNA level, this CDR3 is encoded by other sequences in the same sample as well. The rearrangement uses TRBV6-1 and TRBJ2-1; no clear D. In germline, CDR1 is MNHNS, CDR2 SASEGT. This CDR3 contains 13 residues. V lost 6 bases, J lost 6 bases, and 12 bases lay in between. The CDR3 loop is CASSRTRSNEQFF. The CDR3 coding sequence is TGTGCCAGCAGCCGGACCCGGTCCAATGAGCAGTTCTTC.

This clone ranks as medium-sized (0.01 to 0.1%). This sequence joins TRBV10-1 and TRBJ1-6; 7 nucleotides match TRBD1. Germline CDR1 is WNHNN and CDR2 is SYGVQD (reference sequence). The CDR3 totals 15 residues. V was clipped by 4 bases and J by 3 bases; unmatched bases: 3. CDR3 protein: CASSAGQDYNSPLHF. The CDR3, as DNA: TGCGCCAGCAGTGCCGGACAGGACTATAATTCACCCCTCCACTTT.

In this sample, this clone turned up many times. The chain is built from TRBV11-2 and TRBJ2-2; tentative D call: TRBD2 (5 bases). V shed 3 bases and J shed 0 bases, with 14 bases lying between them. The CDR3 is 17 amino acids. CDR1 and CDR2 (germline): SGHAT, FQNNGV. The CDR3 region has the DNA TGTGCCAGCAGCTTCGGGATTTGGGCAGCGAACACCGGGGAGCTGTTTTTT. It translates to CASSFGIWAANTGELFF.

The CDR3 here is CASSYLVVSDGYTF. The CDR3 DNA follows: TGTGCCAGCAGTTACTTGGTGGTATCGGATGGCTACACCTTC. The genes are TRBV6-5 and TRBJ1-2, with unresolved D. The CDR3 covers 14 residues. Germline CDR1 and CDR2: MNHEY and SVGAGI. V was shortened by 1 base and J by 6 bases, with 12 bases between the two germline ends.

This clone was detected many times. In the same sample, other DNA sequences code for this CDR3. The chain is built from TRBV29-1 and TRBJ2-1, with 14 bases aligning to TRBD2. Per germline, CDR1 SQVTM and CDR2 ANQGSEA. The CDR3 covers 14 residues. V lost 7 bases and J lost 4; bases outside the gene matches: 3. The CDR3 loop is CSARTSGGYNEQFF. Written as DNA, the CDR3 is TGCAGCGCCCGGACTAGCGGGGGGTACAATGAGCAGTTCTTC.

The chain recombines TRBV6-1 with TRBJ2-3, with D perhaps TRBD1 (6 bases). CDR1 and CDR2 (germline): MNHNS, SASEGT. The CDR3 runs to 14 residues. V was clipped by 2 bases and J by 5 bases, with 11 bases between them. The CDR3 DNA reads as TGTGCCAGCAGTGAATCAGGGGAGCGAGATACGCAGTATTTT. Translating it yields CASSESGERDTQYF.

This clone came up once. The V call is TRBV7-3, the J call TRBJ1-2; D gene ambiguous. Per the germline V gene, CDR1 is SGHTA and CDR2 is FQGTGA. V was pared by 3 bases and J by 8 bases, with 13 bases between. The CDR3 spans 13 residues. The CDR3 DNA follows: TGTGCCAGCAGCTTTAGCGGGTGGTGGGGCTACACCTTC. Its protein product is CASSFSGWWGYTF.

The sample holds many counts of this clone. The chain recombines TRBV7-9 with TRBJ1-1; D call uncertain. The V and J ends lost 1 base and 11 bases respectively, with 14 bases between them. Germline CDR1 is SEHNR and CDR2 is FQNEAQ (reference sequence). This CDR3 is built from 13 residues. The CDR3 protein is CASSLDGKGAAFF. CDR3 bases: TGTGCCAGCAGCTTAGATGGGAAGGGTGCTGCTTTCTTT.

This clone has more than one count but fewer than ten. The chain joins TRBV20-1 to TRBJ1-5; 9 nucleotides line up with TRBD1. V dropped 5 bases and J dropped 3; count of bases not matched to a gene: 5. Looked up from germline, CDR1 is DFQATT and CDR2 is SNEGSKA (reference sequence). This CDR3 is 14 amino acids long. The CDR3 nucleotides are TGCAGTGCTTGGACAGGGGTCCTCAATCAGCCCCAGCATTTT. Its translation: CSAWTGVLNQPQHF.

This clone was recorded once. CDR3 in DNA: TGTGCCAGCAGCTTAGGCCGCCTAGCGAGTTATTTT. Translated, it gives CASSLGRLASYF. This chain connects TRBV13 to TRBJ2-3, with D perhaps matching TRBD2 (6 bases). The CDR3 runs to 12 residues. CDR1 and CDR2 from the germline V gene are PRHDT and FYEKMQ (reference sequence). V was pared by 0 bases and J by 15 bases, with 13 bases between.

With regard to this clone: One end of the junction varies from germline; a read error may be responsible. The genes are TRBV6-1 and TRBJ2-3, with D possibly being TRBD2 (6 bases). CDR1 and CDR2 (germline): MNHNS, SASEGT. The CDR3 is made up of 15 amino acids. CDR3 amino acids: CASMERITSTDTQYF. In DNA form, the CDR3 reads TGTGCCAGCATGGAACGAATCACTAGCACAGATACTCAGTATTTT.

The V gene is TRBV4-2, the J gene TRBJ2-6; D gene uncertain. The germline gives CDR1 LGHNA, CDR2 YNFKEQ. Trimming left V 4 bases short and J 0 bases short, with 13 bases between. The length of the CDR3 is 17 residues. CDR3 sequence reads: CASSRFDGRSGANVLTF. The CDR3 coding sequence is TGTGCCAGCAGCCGATTCGACGGACGCTCTGGGGCCAACGTCCTGACTTTC.

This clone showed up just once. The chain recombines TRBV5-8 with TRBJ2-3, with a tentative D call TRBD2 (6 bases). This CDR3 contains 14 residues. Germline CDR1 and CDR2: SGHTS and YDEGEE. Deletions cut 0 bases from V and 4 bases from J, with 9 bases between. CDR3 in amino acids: CASSLVPGADTQYF. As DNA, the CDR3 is TGTGCCAGCAGCTTGGTCCCGGGGGCAGATACGCAGTATTTT.

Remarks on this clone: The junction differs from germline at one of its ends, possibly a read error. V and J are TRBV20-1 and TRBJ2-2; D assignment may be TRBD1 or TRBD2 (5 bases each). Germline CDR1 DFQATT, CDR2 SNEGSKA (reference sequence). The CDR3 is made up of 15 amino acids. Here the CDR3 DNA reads TGTAGTGCTAGAGATCTCGGGATAGGGGCCGGGGAGCTGTTTTTT. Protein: CSARDLGIGAGELFF.

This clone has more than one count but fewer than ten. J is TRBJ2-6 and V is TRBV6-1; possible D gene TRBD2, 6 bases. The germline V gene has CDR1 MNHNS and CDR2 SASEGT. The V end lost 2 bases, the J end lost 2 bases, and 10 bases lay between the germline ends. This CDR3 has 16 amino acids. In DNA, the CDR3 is TGTGCCAGCAGTGAAATGCGGGGTCCTGGGGCCAACGTCCTGACTTTC. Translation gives CASSEMRGPGANVLTF.

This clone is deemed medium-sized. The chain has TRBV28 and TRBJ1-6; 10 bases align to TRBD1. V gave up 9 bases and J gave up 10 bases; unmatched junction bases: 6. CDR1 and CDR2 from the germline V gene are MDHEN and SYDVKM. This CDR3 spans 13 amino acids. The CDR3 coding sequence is TGTGCCAGTAGACAGGGGGCGAGCTCACCCCTCCACTTT. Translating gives CASRQGASSPLHF.

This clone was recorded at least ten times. The CDR3: CASSFLGGVQETQYF. The CDR3 DNA reads as TGTGCCAGCAGTTTTTTGGGTGGGGTTCAAGAGACCCAGTACTTC. The V gene is TRBV12-3 or TRBV12-4, the J gene TRBJ2-5; D is uncertain. The CDR3 runs 15 residues. V lost 3 bases and J lost 2, with 13 bases in between.

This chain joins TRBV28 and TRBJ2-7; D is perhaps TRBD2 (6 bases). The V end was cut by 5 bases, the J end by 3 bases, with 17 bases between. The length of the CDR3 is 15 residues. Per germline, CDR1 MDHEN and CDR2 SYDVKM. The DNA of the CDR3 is TGTGCCAGCAGTGCCCCGGGACTGGGAGACTACGAGCAGTACTTC. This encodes CASSAPGLGDYEQYF. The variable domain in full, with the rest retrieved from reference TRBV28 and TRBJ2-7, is DVKVTQSSRYLVKRTGEKVFLECVQDMDHENMFWYRQDPGLGLRLIYFSYDVKMKEKGDIPEGYSVSREKKERFSLILESASTNQTSMYLCASSAPGLGDYEQYFGPGTRLTVT.

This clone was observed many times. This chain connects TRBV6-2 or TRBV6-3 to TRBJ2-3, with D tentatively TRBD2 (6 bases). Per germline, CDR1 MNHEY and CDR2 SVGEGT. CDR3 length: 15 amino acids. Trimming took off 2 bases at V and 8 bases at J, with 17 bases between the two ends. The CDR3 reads CASSYEGGRHSTQYF. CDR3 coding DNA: TGTGCCAGCAGTTACGAGGGAGGCAGACATAGTACGCAGTATTTT.

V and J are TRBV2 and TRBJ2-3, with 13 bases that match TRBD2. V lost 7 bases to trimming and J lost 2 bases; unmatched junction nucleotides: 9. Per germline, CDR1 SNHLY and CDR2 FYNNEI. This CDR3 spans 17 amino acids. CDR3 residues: CASKTRLAGGYTDTQYF. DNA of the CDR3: TGTGCCAGCAAGACCCGACTAGCGGGAGGTTACACAGATACGCAGTATTTT.

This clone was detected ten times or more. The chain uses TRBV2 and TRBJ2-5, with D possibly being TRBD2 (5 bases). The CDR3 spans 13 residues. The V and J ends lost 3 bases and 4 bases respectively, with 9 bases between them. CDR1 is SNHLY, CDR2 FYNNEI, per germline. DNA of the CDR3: TGTGCCAGCAGTGACGCGGGCGGAGAGACCCAGTACTTC. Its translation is CASSDAGGETQYF. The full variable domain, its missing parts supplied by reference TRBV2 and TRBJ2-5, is EPEVTQTPSHQVTQMGQEVILRCVPISNHLYFYWYRQILGQKVEFLVSFYNNEISEKSEIFDDQFSVERPDGSNFTLKIRSTKLEDSAMYFCASSDAGGETQYFGPGTRLLVL.

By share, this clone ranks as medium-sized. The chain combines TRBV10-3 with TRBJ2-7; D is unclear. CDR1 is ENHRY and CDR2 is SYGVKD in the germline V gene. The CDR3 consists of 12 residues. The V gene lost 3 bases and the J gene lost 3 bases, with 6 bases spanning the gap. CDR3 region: CAISDRHYEQYF. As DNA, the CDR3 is TGTGCCATCAGTGACAGGCACTACGAGCAGTACTTC.

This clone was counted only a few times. The CDR3 region is CASSSGQGVADTIYF. CDR3 nucleotides: TGTGCCAGCAGTTCCGGACAGGGTGTGGCGGACACCATATATTTT. The rearrangement joins TRBV28 to TRBJ1-3, with 8 nucleotides matching TRBD1. The ends lost 4 bases at V and 8 bases at J; junction bases unmatched: 10. In germline, CDR1 is MDHEN, CDR2 SYDVKM. This CDR3 region has 15 residues. Complete variable domain (other parts from reference TRBV28 and TRBJ1-3): DVKVTQSSRYLVKRTGEKVFLECVQDMDHENMFWYRQDPGLGLRLIYFSYDVKMKEKGDIPEGYSVSREKKERFSLILESASTNQTSMYLCASSSGQGVADTIYFGEGSWLTVV.

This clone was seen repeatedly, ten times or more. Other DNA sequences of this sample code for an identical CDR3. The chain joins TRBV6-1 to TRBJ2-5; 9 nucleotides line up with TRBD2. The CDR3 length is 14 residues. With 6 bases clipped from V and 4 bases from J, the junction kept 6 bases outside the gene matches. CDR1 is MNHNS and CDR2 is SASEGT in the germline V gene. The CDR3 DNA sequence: TGTGCCAGCAGGCGGAGAGCGGGAGGAGAGACCCAGTACTTC. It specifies CASRRRAGGETQYF.

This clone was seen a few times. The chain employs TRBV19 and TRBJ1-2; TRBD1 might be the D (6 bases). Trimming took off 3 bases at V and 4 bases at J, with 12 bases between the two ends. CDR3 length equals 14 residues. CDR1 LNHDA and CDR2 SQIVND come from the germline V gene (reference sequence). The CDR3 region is CASSINSGAYGYTF. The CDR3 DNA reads TGTGCCAGTAGTATTAACTCAGGGGCCTATGGCTACACCTTC.

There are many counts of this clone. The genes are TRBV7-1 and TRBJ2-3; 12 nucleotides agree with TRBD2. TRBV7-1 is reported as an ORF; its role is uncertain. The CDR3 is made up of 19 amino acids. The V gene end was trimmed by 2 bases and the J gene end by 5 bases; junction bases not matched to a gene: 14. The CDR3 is CASSSPRQTSGSRGDTQYF. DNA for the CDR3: TGTGCCAGCAGCTCACCCCGACAGACTAGCGGGAGTCGTGGAGATACGCAGTATTTT.

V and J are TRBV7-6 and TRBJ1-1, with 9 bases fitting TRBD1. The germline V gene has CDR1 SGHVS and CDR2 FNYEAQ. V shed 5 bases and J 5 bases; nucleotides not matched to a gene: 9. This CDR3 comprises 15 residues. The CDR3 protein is CASSPGTGRGTEAFF. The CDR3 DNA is TGTGCCAGCAGCCCAGGGACAGGGAGGGGAACTGAAGCTTTCTTT.